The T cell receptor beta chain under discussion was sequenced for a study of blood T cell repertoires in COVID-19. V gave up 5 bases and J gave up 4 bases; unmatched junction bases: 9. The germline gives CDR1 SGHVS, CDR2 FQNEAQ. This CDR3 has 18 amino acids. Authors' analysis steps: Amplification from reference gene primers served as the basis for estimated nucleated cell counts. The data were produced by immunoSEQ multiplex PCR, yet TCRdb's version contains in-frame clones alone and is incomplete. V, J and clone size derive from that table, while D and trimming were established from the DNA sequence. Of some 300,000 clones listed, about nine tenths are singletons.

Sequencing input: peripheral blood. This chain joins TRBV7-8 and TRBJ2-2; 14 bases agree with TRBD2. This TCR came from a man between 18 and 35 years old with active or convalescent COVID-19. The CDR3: CASSPGTSGGFGTGELFF. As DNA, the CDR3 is TGTGCCAGCAGCCCAGGGACTAGCGGGGGTTTTGGCACCGGGGAGCTGTTTTTT.